A single sample is the source of the 5 T cell receptor beta chains below, sequenced in a study of blood T cell repertoires in COVID-19. Clones were sequenced by immunoSEQ multiplex PCR, and TCRdb holds only the in-frame ones, with some missing. The sample lists roughly 500,000 clones, 89% occurring once. Specimen: peripheral blood. The receptors derive from a man younger than 35 with COVID-19, enrolled during active disease.

The V and J genes are TRBV27 and TRBJ1-2; 7 bases line up with TRBD1. Looked up from germline, CDR1 is MNHEY and CDR2 is SMNVEV (reference sequence). V shed 6 bases, J shed 4 bases, and the junction held 11 bases outside the gene matches. The CDR3 runs 15 residues. The CDR3 DNA is TGTGCCAGCAGCCTGCAGGGACAGCCGTTCTATGGCTACACCTTC. Its translation: CASSLQGQPFYGYTF.

CDR3 region: CSALRGGSAFF. CDR3 sequence (DNA): TGCAGTGCCCTCCGAGGGGGCTCCGCTTTCTTT. The chain links TRBV20-1 to TRBJ1-1, with 7 positions matching TRBD1. This CDR3 comprises 11 residues. V gave up 6 bases and J gave up 11 bases; unmatched junction bases: 9. Germline assignment: CDR1 DFQATT and CDR2 SNEGSKA (reference sequence).

Notes on this clone: This same CDR3 is encoded by further DNA sequences in the sample. The J gene is TRBJ1-5, the V gene TRBV19, with D tentatively TRBD1 (5 bases). The CDR3 totals 14 residues. The V end lost 2 bases, the J end lost 1 base, and 6 bases lay between the germline ends. Per the germline V gene, CDR1 is LNHDA and CDR2 is SQIVND (reference sequence). CDR3 in amino acids: CASSIQGSNQPQHF. In DNA, the CDR3 is TGTGCCAGTAGTATACAGGGAAGCAATCAGCCCCAGCATTTT.

Details on this clone: Its ends do not fully match the called genes, so a read error is possible. The rearrangement uses TRBV2 and TRBJ2-5; D is perhaps TRBD1 (6 bases). The CDR3 consists of 13 residues. In germline, CDR1 is SNHLY, CDR2 FYNNEI. The CDR3, as DNA: TGTGCCAGCAGTCAACAGGGTATAGAGGCCCAGTACTTC. Translation: CASSQQGIEAQYF.

V usage is TRBV12-3 or TRBV12-4 and J usage is TRBJ1-5; D may be TRBD1 (6 bases). The V end was cut by 4 bases, the J end by 4 bases, with 8 bases between. The length of the CDR3 is 13 residues. For the CDR3, the DNA is TGTGCCAGCAGTTGGGACACTAATCAGCCCCAGCATTTT. Protein: CASSWDTNQPQHF.